This T cell receptor beta chain was retrieved from a study of cytomegalovirus exposure and HLA in healthy donors. Study findings and constraints: Immune exposure information available was restricted to CMV serostatus.

It was with 60 Vbeta and 13 Jbeta primers that the PCR ran. TCRdb's table, derived via immunoSEQ multiplex PCR, lists solely in-frame clones and lacks some. The top ten clones hold 3% to 4.5% of a sample with 100,000 to 150,000 clones, over 65% of them seen once. Germline lookup yields CDR1 LNHDA and CDR2 SQIVND (reference sequence). Trimming cost V 4 bases and J 5 bases, with 14 bases left between them. This CDR3 has 14 residues. On this clone itself: The antigen remains unidentified.

This sequence originates from a man aged 40-55 years in good health and CMV-seropositive. This chain uses TRBV19 with TRBJ1-1; a possible D gene is TRBD1 (5 bases). The sequenced sample consisted of PBMCs. The CDR3: CASSNPGVGTEAFF. In nucleotides, the CDR3 is TGTGCCAGTAGTAACCCGGGGGTGGGTACTGAAGCTTTCTTT. The full variable domain, in which reference TRBV19 and TRBJ1-1 provide the parts outside the CDR3, is DGGITQSPKYLFRKEGQNVTLSCEQNLNHDAMYWYRQDPGQGLRLIYYSQIVNDFQKGDIAEGYSVSREKKESFPLTVTSAQKNPTAFYLCASSNPGVGTEAFFGQGTRLTVV.